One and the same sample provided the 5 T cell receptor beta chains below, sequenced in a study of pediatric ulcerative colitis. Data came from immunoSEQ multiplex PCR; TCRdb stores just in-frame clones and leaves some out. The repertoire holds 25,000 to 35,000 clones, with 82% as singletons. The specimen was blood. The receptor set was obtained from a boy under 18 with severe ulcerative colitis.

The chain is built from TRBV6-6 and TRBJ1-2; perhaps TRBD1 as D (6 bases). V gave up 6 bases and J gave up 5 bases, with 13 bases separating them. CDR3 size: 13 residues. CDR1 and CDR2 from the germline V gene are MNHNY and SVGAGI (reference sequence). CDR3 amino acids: CASSRPTGYGYTF. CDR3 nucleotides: TGTGCCAGCAGCCGACCTACAGGGTATGGCTACACCTTC.

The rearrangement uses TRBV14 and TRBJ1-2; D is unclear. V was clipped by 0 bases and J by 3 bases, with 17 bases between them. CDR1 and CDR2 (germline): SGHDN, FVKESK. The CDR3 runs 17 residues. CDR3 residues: CASSQDLLWRSDYGYTF. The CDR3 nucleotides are TGTGCCAGCAGCCAAGATTTATTGTGGCGATCAGACTATGGCTACACCTTC.

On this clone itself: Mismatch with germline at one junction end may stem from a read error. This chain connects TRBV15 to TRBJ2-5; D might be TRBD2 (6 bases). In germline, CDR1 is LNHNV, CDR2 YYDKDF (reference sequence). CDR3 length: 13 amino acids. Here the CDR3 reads CATSRDLLGTYDF. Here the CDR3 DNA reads TGTGCCACCAGCAGAGATTTGTTGGGGACTTACGACTTC. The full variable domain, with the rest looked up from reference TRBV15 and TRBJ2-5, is DAMVIQNPRYQVTQFGKPVTLSCSQTLNHNVMYWYQQKSSQAPKLLFHYYDKDFNNEADTPDNFQSRRPNTSFCFLDIRSPGLGDTAMYLCATSRDLLGTYDFGPGTRLLVL.

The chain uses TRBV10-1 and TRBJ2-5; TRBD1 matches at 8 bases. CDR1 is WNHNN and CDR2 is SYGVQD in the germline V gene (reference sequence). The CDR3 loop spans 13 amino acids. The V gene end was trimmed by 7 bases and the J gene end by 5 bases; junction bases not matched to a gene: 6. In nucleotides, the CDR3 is TGCGCCAGCAAGGTCCAGGGGGCTGAGACCCAGTACTTC. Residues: CASKVQGAETQYF.

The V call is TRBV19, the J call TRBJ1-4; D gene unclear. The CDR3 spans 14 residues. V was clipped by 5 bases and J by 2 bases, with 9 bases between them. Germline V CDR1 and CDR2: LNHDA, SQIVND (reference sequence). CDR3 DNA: TGTGCCAGTAGTCCTTTAGGTACTAATGAAAAACTGTTTTTT. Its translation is CASSPLGTNEKLFF.